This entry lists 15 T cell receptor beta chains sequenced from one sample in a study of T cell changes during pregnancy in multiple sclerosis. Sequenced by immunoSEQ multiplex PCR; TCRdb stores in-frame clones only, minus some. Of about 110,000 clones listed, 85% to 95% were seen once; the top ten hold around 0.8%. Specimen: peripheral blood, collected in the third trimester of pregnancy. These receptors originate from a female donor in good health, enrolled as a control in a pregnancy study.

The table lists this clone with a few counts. CDR3 region: CASSQDRGGYTEAFF. For the CDR3, the DNA is TGCGCCAGCAGCCAAGATAGGGGAGGATACACTGAAGCTTTCTTT. This sequence joins TRBV4-1 and TRBJ1-1; possible D gene TRBD1, 5 bases. V was trimmed by 0 bases and J by 3 bases, leaving 11 bases between them. CDR1 MGHRA and CDR2 YSYEKL come from the germline V gene. The CDR3 has 15 residues.

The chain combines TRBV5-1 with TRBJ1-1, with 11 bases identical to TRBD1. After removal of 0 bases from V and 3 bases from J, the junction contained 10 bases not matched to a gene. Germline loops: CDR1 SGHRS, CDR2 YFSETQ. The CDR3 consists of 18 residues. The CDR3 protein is CASSLGVGTGGRDTEAFF. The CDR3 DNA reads TGCGCCAGCAGCTTGGGAGTGGGGACAGGGGGAAGAGACACTGAAGCTTTCTTT.

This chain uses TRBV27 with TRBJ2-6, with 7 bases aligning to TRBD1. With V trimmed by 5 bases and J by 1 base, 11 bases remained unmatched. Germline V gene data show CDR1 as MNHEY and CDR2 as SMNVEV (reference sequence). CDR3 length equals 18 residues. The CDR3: CASSQGQPGRSGANVLTF. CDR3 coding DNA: TGTGCCAGCAGTCAGGGACAGCCGGGGCGGTCTGGGGCCAACGTCCTGACTTTC.

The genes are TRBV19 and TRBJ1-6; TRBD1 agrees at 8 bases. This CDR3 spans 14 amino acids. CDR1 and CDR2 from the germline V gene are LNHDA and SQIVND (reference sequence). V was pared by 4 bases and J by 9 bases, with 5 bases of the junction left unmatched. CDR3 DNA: TGTGCCAGTAGTACCGGACAGGGTCGTTCACCCCTCCACTTT. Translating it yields CASSTGQGRSPLHF.

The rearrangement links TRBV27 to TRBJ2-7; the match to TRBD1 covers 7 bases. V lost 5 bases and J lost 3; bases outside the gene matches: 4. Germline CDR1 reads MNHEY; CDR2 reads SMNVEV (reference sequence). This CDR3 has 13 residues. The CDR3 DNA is TGTGCCAGCAGTACAGGGGATATCTACGAGCAGTACTTC. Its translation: CASSTGDIYEQYF.

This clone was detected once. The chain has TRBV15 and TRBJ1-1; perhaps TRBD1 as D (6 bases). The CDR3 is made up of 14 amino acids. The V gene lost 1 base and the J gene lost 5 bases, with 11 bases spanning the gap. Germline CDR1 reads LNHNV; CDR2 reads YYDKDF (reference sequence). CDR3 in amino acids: CATSRAPGETEAFF. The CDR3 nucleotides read TGTGCCACCAGCAGAGCCCCAGGGGAGACTGAAGCTTTCTTT.

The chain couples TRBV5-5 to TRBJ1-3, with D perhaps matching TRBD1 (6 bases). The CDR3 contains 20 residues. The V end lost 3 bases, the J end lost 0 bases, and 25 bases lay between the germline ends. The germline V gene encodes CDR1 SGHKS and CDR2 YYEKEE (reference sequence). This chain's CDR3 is CASSSPPGHLRDSSGNTIYF. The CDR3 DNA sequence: TGTGCCAGCAGCTCCCCCCCGGGACACTTGAGGGATTCCTCTGGAAACACCATATATTTT.

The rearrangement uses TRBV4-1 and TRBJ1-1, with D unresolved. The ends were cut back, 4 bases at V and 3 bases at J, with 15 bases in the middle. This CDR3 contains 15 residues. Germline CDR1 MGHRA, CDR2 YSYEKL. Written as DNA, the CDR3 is TGCGCCAGCAGCCTCCGAGGCTCTGTGGACACTGAAGCTTTCTTT. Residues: CASSLRGSVDTEAFF.

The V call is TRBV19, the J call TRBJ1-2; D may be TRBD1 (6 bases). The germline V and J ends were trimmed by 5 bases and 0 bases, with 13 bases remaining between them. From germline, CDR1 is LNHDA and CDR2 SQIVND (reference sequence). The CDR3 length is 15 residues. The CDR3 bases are TGTGCCAGTAGTGAAATGGACAGAGCTAACTATGGCTACACCTTC. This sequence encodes CASSEMDRANYGYTF.

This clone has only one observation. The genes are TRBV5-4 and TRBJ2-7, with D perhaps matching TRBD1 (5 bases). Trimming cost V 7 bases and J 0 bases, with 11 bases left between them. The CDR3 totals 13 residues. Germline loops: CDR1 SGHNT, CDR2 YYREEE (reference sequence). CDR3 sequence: CASRQGSSYEQYF. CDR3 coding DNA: TGTGCCAGCCGGCAGGGAAGCTCCTACGAGCAGTACTTC.

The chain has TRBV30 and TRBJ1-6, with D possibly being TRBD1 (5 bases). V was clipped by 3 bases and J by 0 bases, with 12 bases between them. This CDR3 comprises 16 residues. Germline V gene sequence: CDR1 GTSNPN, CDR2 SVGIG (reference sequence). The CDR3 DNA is TGTGCCTGGAGAGGGGACTCGAGCTCCTATAATTCACCCCTCCACTTT. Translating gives CAWRGDSSSYNSPLHF.

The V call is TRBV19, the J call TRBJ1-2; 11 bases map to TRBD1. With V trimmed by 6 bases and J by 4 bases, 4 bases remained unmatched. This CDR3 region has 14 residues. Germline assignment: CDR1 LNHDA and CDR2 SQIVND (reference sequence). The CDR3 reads CASSRDRGTYGYTF. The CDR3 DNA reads TGTGCCAGTAGCAGGGACAGGGGGACCTATGGCTACACCTTC.

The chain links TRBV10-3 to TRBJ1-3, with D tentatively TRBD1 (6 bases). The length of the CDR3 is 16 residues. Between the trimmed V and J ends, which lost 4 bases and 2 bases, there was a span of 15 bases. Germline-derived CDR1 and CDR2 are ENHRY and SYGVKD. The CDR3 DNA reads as TGTGCCATCAGTGCTTGGCAGGGGATAACTGGAAACACCATATATTTT. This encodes CAISAWQGITGNTIYF.

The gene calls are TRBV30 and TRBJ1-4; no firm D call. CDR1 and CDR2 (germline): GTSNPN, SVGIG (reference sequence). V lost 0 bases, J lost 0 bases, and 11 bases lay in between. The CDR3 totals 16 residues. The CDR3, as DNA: TGTGCCTGGAGTGTTGGTGCGGCGACAACTAATGAAAAACTGTTTTTT. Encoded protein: CAWSVGAATTNEKLFF.

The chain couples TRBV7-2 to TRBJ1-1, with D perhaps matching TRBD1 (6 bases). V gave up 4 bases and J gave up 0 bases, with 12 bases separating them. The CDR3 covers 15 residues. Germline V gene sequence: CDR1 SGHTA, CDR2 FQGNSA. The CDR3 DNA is TGTGCCAGCAGCTACACAGGGTCAATGAACACTGAAGCTTTCTTT. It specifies CASSYTGSMNTEAFF.